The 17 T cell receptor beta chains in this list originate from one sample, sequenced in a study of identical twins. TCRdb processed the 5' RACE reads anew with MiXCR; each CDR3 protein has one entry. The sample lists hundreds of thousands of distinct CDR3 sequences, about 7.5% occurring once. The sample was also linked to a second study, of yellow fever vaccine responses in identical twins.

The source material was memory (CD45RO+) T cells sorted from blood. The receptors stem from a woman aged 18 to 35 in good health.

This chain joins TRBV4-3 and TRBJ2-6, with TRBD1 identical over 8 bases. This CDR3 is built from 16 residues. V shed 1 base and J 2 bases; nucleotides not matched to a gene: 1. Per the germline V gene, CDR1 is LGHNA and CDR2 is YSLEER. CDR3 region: CASSQGTGTGANVLTF. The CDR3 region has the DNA TGCGCCAGCAGCCAAGGGACAGGGACTGGGGCCAACGTCCTGACTTTC.

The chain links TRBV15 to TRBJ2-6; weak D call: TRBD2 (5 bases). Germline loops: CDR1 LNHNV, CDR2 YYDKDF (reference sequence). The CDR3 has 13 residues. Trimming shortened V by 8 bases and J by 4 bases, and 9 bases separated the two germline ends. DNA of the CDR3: TGTGCCACCTCGGAGGCAGGGGCCAACGTCCTGACTTTC. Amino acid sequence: CATSEAGANVLTF.

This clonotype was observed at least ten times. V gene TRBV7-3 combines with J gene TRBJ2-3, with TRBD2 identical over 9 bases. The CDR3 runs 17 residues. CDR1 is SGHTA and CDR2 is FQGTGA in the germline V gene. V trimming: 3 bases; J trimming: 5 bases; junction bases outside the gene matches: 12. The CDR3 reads CASSLDVAGGRRDTQYF. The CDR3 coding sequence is TGTGCCAGCAGCTTGGACGTGGCGGGGGGGCGGCGAGATACGCAGTATTTT.

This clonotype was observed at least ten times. The CDR3 spells CASSARKGELFF. The CDR3, as DNA: TGTGCCAGCAGCGCACGTAAGGGGGAGCTGTTTTTT. The V gene is TRBV5-6, the J gene TRBJ2-2; no clear D. CDR3 size: 12 residues. Germline loops: CDR1 SGHDT, CDR2 YYEEEE. Trimming pared 4 bases from V and 8 bases from J, leaving 9 bases between.

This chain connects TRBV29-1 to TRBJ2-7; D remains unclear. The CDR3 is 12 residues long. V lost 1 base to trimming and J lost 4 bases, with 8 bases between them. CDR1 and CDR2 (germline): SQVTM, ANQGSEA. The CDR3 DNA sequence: TGCAGCGTTGAAGGGCTGGCGTACGAGCAGTACTTC. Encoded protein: CSVEGLAYEQYF.

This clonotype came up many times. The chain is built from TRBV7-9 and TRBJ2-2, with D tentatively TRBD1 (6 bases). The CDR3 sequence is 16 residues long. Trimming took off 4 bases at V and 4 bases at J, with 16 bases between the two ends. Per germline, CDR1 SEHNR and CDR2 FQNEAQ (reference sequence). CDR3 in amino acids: CASSWYSGAGTGELFF. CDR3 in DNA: TGTGCCAGCAGCTGGTACTCAGGGGCCGGCACCGGGGAGCTGTTTTTT.

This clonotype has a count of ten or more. The CDR3 protein is CASSDGGRETQYF. DNA for the CDR3: TGTGCCAGCAGTGATGGGGGGAGGGAGACCCAGTACTTC. The chain joins TRBV25-1 to TRBJ2-5; D is possibly TRBD2 (6 bases). The germline V and J ends were trimmed by 3 bases and 5 bases, with 10 bases remaining between them. Per the germline V gene, CDR1 is MGHDK and CDR2 is SYGVNS. The CDR3 is made up of 13 amino acids.

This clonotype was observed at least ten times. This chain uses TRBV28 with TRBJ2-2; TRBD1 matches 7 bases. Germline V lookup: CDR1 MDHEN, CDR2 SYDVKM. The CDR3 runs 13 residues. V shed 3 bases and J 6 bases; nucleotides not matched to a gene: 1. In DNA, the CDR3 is TGTGCCAGCAGTTTTAGGGGGCCCGGGGAGCTGTTTTTT. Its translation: CASSFRGPGELFF.

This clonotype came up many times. CDR3 protein: CSAAGTRGSHEQYF. CDR3 nucleotides: TGCAGTGCTGCCGGGACTAGGGGCTCTCACGAGCAGTACTTC. The J gene is TRBJ2-7, the V gene TRBV20-1; 8 positions match TRBD2. CDR1 is DFQATT, CDR2 SNEGSKA, per germline (reference sequence). After removal of 5 bases from V and 5 bases from J, the junction contained 11 bases not matched to a gene. The CDR3 runs to 14 residues.

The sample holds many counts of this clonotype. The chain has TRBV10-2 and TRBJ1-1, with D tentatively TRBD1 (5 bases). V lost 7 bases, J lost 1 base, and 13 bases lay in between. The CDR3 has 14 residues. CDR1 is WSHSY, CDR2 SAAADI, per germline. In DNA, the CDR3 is TGCGCCAGCACCCCGTTGACAGCGAACACTGAAGCTTTCTTT. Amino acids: CASTPLTANTEAFF.

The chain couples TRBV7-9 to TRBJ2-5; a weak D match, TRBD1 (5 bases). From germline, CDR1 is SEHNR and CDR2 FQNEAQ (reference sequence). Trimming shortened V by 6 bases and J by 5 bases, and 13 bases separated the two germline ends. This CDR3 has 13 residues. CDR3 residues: CASRYTGYETQYF. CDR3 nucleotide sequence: TGTGCCAGCAGGTATACAGGTTACGAGACCCAGTACTTC.

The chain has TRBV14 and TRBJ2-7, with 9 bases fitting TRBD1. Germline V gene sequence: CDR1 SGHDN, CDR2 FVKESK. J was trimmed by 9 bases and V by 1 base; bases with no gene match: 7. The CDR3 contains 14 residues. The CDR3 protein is CASSQASDRGRQYF. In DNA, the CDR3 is TGTGCCAGCAGCCAAGCATCGGACAGGGGTAGGCAGTACTTC. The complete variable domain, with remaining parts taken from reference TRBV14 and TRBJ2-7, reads EAGVTQFPSHSVIEKGQTVTLRCDPISGHDNLYWYRRVMGKEIKFLLHFVKESKQDESGMPNNRFLAERTGGTYSTLKVQPAELEDSGVYFCASSQASDRGRQYFGPGTRLTVT.

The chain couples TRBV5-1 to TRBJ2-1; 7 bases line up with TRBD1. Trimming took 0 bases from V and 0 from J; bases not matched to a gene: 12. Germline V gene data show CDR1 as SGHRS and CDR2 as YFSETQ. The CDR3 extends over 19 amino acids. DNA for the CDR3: TGCGCCAGCAGCTTGGCCTCCGGGACAGTGCGTACCTCCTACAATGAGCAGTTCTTC. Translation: CASSLASGTVRTSYNEQFF.

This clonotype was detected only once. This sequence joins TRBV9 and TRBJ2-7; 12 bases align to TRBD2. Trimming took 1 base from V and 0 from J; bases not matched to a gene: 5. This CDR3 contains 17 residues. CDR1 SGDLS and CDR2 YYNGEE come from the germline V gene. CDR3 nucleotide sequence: TGTGCCAGCAGCGTAACGACTAGCGGGAGTAGCTCCTACGAGCAGTACTTC. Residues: CASSVTTSGSSSYEQYF.

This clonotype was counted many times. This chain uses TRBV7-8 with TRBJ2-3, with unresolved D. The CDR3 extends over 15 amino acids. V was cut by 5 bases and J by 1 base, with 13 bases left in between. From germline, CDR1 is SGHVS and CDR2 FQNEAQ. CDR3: CASSPRELRTDTQYF. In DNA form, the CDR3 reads TGTGCCAGCAGCCCCCGAGAGCTCCGCACAGATACGCAGTATTTT.

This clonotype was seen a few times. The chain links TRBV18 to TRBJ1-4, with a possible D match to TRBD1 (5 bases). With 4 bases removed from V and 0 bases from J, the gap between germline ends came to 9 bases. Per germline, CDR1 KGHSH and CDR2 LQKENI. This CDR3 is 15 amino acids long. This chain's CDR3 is CASSRDSPTNEKLFF. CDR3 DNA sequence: TGTGCCAGCTCACGGGACTCCCCAACTAATGAAAAACTGTTTTTT.

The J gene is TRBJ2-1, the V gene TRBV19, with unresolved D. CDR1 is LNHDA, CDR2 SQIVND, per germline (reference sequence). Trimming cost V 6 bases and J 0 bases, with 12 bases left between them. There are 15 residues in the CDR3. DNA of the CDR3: TGTGCCAGTAGGGCTCCGGATGGCTCCTACAATGAGCAGTTCTTC. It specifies CASRAPDGSYNEQFF. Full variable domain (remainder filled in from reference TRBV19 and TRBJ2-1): DGGITQSPKYLFRKEGQNVTLSCEQNLNHDAMYWYRQDPGQGLRLIYYSQIVNDFQKGDIAEGYSVSREKKESFPLTVTSAQKNPTAFYLCASRAPDGSYNEQFFGPGTRLTVL.